One T cell receptor (beta chain) is described in this entry. These data originate in a study of radiotherapy plus CTLA-4 blockade in lung cancer. The protocol was immunoSEQ multiplex PCR, while the TCRdb copy is restricted to in-frame clones and leaves out a portion. Altogether under 35,000 clones are present, 60% to 75% being singletons, with the ten largest covering roughly 4.7%. The germline V gene has CDR1 LNHDA and CDR2 SQIVND (reference sequence). This CDR3 spans 15 amino acids. Deletions cut 2 bases from V and 4 bases from J, with 14 bases between. The rearrangement links TRBV19 to TRBJ2-5; weak D call: TRBD1 (5 bases). The source was peripheral blood, collected from a patient treated with radiotherapy plus ipilimumab. The origin of this receptor is a human donor with non-small cell lung cancer whose response to radiotherapy plus ipilimumab could not be evaluated. The CDR3 here is CASSISTVQGETQYF. CDR3 DNA: TGTGCCAGTAGTATATCGACAGTTCAGGGAGAGACCCAGTACTTC.